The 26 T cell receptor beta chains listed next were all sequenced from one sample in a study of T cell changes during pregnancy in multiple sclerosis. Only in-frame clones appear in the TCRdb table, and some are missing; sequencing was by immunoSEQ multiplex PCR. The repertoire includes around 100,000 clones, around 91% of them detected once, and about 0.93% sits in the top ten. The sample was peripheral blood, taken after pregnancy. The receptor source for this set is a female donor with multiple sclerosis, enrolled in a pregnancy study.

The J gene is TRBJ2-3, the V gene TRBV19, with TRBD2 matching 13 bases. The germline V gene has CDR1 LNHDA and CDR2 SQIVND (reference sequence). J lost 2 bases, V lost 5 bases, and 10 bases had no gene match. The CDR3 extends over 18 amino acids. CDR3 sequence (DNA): TGTGCCAGTAGTCCACGACTAGCGGGGGGTCCAGACACAGATACGCAGTATTTT. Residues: CASSPRLAGGPDTDTQYF.

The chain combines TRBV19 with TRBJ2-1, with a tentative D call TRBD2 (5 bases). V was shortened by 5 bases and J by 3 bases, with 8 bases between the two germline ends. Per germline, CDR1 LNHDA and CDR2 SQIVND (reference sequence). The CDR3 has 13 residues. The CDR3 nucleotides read TGTGCCAGTAGTCAAGGGAGCTACAATGAGCAGTTCTTC. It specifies CASSQGSYNEQFF.

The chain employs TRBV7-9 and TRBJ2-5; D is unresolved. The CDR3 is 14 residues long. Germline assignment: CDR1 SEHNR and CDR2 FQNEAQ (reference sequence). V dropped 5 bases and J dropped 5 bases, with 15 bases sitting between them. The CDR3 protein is CASSPGMGPETQYF. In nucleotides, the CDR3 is TGTGCCAGCAGCCCCGGAATGGGCCCGGAGACCCAGTACTTC.

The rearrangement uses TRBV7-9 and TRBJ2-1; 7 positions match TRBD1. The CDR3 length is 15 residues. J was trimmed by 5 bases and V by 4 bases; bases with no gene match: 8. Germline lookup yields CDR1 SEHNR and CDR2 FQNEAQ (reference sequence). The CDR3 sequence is CASSYTTGLDNEQFF. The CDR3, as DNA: TGTGCCAGCAGCTATACGACAGGGTTGGACAATGAGCAGTTCTTC.

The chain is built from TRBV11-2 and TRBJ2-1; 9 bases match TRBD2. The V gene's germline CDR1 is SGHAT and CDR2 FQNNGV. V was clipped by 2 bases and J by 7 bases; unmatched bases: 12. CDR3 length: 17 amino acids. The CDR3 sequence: CASSLRASGTTLNEQFF. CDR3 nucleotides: TGTGCCAGCAGCTTAAGGGCTAGCGGGACGACTTTGAATGAGCAGTTCTTC.

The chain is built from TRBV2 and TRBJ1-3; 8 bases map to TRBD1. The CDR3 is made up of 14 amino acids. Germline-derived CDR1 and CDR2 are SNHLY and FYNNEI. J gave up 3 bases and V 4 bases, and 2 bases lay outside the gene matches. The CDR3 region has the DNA TGTGCCAGCAGTGCGACAGGGGTTGGAAACACCATATATTTT. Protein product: CASSATGVGNTIYF.

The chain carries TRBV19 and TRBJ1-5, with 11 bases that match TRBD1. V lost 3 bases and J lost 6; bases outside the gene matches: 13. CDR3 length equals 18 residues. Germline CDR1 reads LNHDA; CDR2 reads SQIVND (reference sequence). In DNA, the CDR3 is TGTGCCAGTAGTATTAGCCGGGACAGGGGGATAAGAAGTCAGCCCCAGCATTTT. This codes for CASSISRDRGIRSQPQHF.

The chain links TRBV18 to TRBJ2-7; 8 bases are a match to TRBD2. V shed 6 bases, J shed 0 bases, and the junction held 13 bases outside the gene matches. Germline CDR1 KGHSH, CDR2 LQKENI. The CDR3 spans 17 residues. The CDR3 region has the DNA TGTGCCAGCTCCCGAATGATGACTAGCGTCAGCTCCTACGAGCAGTACTTC. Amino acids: CASSRMMTSVSSYEQYF.

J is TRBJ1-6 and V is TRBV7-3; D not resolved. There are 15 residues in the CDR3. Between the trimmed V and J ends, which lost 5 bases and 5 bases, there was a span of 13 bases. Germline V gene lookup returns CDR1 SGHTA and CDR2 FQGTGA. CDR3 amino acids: CASSQRSGDNSPLHF. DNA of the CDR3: TGTGCCAGCAGCCAACGCTCCGGGGATAATTCACCCCTCCACTTT.

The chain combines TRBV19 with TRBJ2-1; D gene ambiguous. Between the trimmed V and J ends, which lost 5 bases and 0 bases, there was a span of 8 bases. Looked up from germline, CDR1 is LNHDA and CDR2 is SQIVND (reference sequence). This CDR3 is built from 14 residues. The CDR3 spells CASSVVSSYNEQFF. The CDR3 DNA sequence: TGTGCCAGTAGTGTCGTGAGCTCCTACAATGAGCAGTTCTTC.

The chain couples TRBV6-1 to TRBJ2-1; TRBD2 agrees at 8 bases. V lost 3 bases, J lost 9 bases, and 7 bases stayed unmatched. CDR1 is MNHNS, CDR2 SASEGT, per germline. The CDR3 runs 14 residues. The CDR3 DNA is TGTGCCAGCAGTGAGTGGACCGGGAGGGGTGAGCAGTTCTTC. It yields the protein CASSEWTGRGEQFF.

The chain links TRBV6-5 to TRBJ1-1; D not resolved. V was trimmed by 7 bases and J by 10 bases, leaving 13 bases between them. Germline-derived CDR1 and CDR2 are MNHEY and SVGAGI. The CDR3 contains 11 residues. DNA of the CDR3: TGTGCCAGCACCTCCGGGAGGAGAGCTTTCTTT. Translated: CASTSGRRAFF.

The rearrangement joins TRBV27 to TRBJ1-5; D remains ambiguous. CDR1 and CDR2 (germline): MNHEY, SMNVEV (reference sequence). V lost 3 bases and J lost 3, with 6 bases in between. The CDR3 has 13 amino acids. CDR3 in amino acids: CASSFNYNQPQHF. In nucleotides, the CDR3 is TGTGCCAGCAGTTTTAATTACAATCAGCCCCAGCATTTT.

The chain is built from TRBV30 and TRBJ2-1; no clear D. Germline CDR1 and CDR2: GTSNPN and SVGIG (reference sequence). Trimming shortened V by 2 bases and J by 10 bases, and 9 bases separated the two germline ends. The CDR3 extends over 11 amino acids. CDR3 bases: TGTGCCTGGAGTAACGGCGGCGAGCAGTTCTTC. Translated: CAWSNGGEQFF.

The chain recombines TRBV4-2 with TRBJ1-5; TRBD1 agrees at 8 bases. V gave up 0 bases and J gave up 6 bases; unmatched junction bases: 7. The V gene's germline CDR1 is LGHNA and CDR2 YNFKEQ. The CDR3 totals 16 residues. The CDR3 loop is CASSQDGAGGPQPQHF. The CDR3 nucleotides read TGTGCCAGCAGCCAAGATGGGGCAGGGGGCCCTCAGCCCCAGCATTTT.

As DNA, the CDR3 is TGTGCCAGCAGTGAGAGTAGAAAGAGCAATCAGCCCCAGCATTTT. Protein product: CASSESRKSNQPQHF. The chain has TRBV2 and TRBJ1-5; D is unresolved. The length of the CDR3 is 15 residues. Per the germline V gene, CDR1 is SNHLY and CDR2 is FYNNEI. The V end lost 3 bases, the J end lost 1 base, and 10 bases lay between the germline ends.

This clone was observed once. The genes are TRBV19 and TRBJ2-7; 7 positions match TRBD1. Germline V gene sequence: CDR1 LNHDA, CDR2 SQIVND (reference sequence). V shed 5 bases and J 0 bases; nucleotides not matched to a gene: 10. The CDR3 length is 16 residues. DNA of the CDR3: TGTGCCAGTAGTTCATGGGCAGGGGGTAGCTCCTACGAGCAGTACTTC. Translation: CASSSWAGGSSYEQYF.

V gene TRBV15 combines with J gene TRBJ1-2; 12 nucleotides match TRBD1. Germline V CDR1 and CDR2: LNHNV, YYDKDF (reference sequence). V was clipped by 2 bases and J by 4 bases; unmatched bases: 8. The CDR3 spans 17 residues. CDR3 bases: TGTGCCACCAGCAGAAGGGGACAGGGGGCAATCGGCTATGGCTACACCTTC. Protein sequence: CATSRRGQGAIGYGYTF.

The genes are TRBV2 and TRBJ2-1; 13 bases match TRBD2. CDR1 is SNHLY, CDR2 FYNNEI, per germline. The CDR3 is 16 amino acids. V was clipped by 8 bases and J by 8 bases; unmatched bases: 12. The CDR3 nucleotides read TGTGCCAGCGGACCCCTAGGGACTAGCGGGGAGGATGAGCAGTTCTTC. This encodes CASGPLGTSGEDEQFF.

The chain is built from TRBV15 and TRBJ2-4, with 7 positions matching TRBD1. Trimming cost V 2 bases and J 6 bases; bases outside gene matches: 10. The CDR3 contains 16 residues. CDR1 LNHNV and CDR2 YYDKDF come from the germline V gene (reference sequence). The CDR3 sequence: CATSRSVGQAGNIQYF. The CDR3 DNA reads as TGTGCCACCAGCAGATCCGTCGGACAGGCGGGAAACATTCAGTACTTC.

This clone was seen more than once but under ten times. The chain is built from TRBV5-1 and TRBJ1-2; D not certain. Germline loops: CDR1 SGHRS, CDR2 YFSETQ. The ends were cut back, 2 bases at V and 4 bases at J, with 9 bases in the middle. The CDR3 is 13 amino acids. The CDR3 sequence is CASSLDGGYGYTF. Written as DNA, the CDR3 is TGCGCCAGCAGCTTAGACGGAGGCTATGGCTACACCTTC.

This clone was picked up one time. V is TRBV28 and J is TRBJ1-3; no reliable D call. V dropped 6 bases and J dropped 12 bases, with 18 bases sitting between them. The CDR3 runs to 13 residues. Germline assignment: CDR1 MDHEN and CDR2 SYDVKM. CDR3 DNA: TGTGCCAGCAGGGACTATGGATTGGTTGGCATATATTTT. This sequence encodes CASRDYGLVGIYF. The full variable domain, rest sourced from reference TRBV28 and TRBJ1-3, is DVKVTQSSRYLVKRTGEKVFLECVQDMDHENMFWYRQDPGLGLRLIYFSYDVKMKEKGDIPEGYSVSREKKERFSLILESASTNQTSMYLCASRDYGLVGIYFGEGSWLTVV.

This CDR3 reads CSVGGDNRGKAFF. CDR3 DNA sequence: TGCAGCGTTGGGGGGGATAACAGGGGTAAAGCTTTCTTT. V and J are TRBV29-1 and TRBJ1-1; 7 bases agree with TRBD1. Trimming at V came to 4 bases and at J to 9 bases, leaving 11 bases not matched to a gene. CDR3 size: 13 residues. In germline, CDR1 is SQVTM, CDR2 ANQGSEA.

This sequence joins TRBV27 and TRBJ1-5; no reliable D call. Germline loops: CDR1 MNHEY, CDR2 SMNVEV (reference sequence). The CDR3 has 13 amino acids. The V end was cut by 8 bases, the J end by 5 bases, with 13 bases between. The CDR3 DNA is TGTGCCAGCGGAAGAACGCGGTATCAGCCCCAGCATTTT. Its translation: CASGRTRYQPQHF.

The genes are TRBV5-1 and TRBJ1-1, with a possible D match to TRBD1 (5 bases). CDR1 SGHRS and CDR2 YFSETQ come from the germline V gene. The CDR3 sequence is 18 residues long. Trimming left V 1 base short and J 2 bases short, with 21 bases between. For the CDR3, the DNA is TGCGCCAGCAGCTTGAGGGCTCAGGGAGGCCTAGAAAACACTGAAGCTTTCTTT. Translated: CASSLRAQGGLENTEAFF.

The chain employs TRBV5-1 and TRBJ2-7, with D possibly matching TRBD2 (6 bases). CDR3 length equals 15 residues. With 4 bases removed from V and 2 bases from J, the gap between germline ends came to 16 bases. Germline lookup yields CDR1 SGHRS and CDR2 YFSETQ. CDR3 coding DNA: TGCGCCAGCAGCCACGCGGGGATTAAGACCTACGAGCAGTACTTC. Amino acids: CASSHAGIKTYEQYF.